A single T cell receptor (beta chain) is shown here with its context. Its target is unknown. The data were produced by immunoSEQ multiplex PCR, yet TCRdb's version contains in-frame clones alone and is incomplete. The sample has 90,000 to 150,000 clones; approximately 90% are singletons. These data are taken from a study of T cell responses to AZD1222 COVID-19 vaccine. Study observations and caveats: Of the AZD1222 recipients, only 5 or 6 were seropositive at baseline. Clonal diversity may have been underestimated, and the donors were mostly white British, with more females than males. Repertoires were obtained solely post-peak T cell response.

The V gene's germline CDR1 is LNHDA and CDR2 SQIVND (reference sequence). CDR3 length: 14 residues. V was clipped by 5 bases and J by 3 bases, with 13 bases between them. Sequenced material: peripheral blood, taken on day 0 of AZD1222 vaccination. The sequence was obtained from an adult in good health. The chain has TRBV19 and TRBJ1-1; D is uncertain. In DNA, the CDR3 is TGTGCCAGTAGTCCCTCGCGGGTCGACACTGAAGCTTTCTTT. This codes for CASSPSRVDTEAFF.